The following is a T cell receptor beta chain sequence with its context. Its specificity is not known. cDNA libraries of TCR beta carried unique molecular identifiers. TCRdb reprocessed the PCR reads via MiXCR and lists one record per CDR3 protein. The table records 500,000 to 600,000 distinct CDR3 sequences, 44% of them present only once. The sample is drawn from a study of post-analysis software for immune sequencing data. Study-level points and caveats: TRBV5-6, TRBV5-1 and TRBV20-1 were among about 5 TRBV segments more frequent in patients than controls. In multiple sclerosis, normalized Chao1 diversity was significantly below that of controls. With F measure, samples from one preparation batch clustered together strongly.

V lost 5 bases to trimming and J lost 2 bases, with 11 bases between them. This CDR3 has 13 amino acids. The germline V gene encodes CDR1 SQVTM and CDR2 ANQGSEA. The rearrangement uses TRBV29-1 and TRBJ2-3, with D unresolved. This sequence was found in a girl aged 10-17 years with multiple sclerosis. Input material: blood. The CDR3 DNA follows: TGCAGCGTTCGACCGGACCCCACAGATACGCAGTATTTT. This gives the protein CSVRPDPTDTQYF.